These 22 T cell receptor beta chains originate from one sample sequenced in a study of blood T cell repertoires in COVID-19. Profiling relied on immunoSEQ multiplex PCR, and the TCRdb table lists in-frame clones only, not all of them. The sample carries about 190,000 clones, around 89% recorded once. Material for sequencing was peripheral blood. These receptor sequences come from a man between 50 and 59 years old with acute or convalescent COVID-19.

V gene TRBV7-2 combines with J gene TRBJ2-5; 8 nucleotides agree with TRBD2. The CDR3 runs to 15 residues. The V gene's germline CDR1 is SGHTA and CDR2 FQGNSA. V gave up 3 bases and J gave up 1 base; unmatched junction bases: 4. This chain's CDR3 is CASSFGGGTQETQYF. CDR3 DNA sequence: TGTGCCAGCAGCTTTGGCGGGGGGACCCAAGAGACCCAGTACTTC.

The gene calls are TRBV6-5 and TRBJ1-1, with D perhaps matching TRBD1 (5 bases). CDR3 length: 13 residues. V dropped 5 bases and J dropped 4 bases, with 11 bases sitting between them. Germline CDR1 and CDR2: MNHEY and SVGAGI. The CDR3, as DNA: TGTGCCAGCAGTATCGGGGGAGGCACTGAAGCTTTCTTT. It is translated as CASSIGGGTEAFF.

The chain carries TRBV2 and TRBJ1-1; perhaps TRBD1 as D (6 bases). Trimming removed 3 bases at V and 2 bases at J, with 7 bases between. CDR3 length: 13 amino acids. Per germline, CDR1 SNHLY and CDR2 FYNNEI. For the CDR3, the DNA is TGTGCCAGCAGTGACAGGGGTAACACTGAAGCTTTCTTT. Translated, it gives CASSDRGNTEAFF.

This rearrangement joins TRBV4-3 to TRBJ2-1; 7 nucleotides match TRBD1. CDR3 length equals 15 residues. V trimming: 4 bases; J trimming: 2 bases; junction bases outside the gene matches: 5. The germline gives CDR1 LGHNA, CDR2 YSLEER. The CDR3 coding sequence is TGCGCCAGCAGCCTCTGGACAGGAACCTACAATGAGCAGTTCTTC. Residues: CASSLWTGTYNEQFF.

The chain recombines TRBV30 with TRBJ1-5; 9 bases are shared with TRBD1. Germline lookup yields CDR1 GTSNPN and CDR2 SVGIG (reference sequence). The CDR3 loop spans 13 amino acids. With 5 bases clipped from V and 6 bases from J, the junction kept 5 bases outside the gene matches. This CDR3 is CAWAGTGSQPQHF. CDR3 DNA: TGTGCCTGGGCCGGGACAGGGAGTCAGCCCCAGCATTTT. Based on the CDR3 plus reference TRBV30 and TRBJ1-5, the full variable domain is SQTIHQWPATLVQPVGSPLSLECTVEGTSNPNLYWYRQAAGRGLQLLFYSVGIGQISSEVPQNLSASRPQDRQFILSSKKLLLSDSGFYLCAWAGTGSQPQHFGDGTRLSIL.

The genes are TRBV11-1 and TRBJ2-2; 9 nucleotides agree with TRBD1. CDR1 SGHAT and CDR2 FQDESV come from the germline V gene (reference sequence). The length of the CDR3 is 15 residues. The junction had 4 bases not matched to a gene; V was cut back by 4 bases and J by 4 bases. The DNA of the CDR3 is TGTGCCAGCAGCTGGGGACAGGGAGTCACCGGGGAGCTGTTTTTT. Translated, it gives CASSWGQGVTGELFF.

J is TRBJ2-4 and V is TRBV2; a weak D match, TRBD1 (5 bases). CDR3 size: 13 residues. V was cut by 0 bases and J by 9 bases, with 9 bases left in between. CDR1 is SNHLY, CDR2 FYNNEI, per germline. CDR3 sequence: CASSEATVGIQYF. CDR3 sequence (DNA): TGTGCCAGCAGTGAAGCGACAGTAGGCATTCAGTACTTC.

The rearrangement joins TRBV7-8 to TRBJ2-7; the D gene is possibly TRBD1 (6 bases). With 4 bases removed from V and 0 bases from J, the gap between germline ends came to 16 bases. Germline V gives CDR1 SGHVS, CDR2 FQNEAQ. There are 16 residues in the CDR3. The CDR3: CASSYNPDRFSYEQYV. The DNA of the CDR3 is TGTGCCAGCAGCTACAATCCAGACAGGTTCTCCTACGAGCAGTACGTC.

The chain uses TRBV7-9 and TRBJ2-1; a possible D gene is TRBD1 (6 bases). Germline loops: CDR1 SEHNR, CDR2 FQNEAQ (reference sequence). Trimming pared 5 bases from V and 7 bases from J, leaving 18 bases between. This CDR3 is 15 amino acids long. CDR3 in DNA: TGTGCCAGCAGCAAGGACAGTAACTTTGTGAATGAGCAGTTCTTC. Its translation is CASSKDSNFVNEQFF.

The sample holds one count of this clone. J is TRBJ2-3 and V is TRBV29-1; 9 bases agree with TRBD1. Germline V gene data show CDR1 as SQVTM and CDR2 as ANQGSEA. The CDR3 is made up of 14 amino acids. V was clipped by 8 bases and J by 2 bases; unmatched bases: 8. CDR3 sequence (DNA): TGCAGCATTTCAGGGACAGGGATCACAGATACGCAGTATTTT. It specifies CSISGTGITDTQYF.

This CDR3 is CASKGWNEGGRHEQFF. The CDR3 DNA sequence: TGTGCCAGCAAGGGATGGAATGAGGGAGGGCGCCATGAGCAGTTCTTC. The chain links TRBV28 to TRBJ2-1; 7 bases agree with TRBD2. CDR3 length equals 16 residues. Germline assignment: CDR1 MDHEN and CDR2 SYDVKM. The junction had 17 bases not matched to a gene; V was cut back by 7 bases and J by 8 bases.

The chain joins TRBV6-5 to TRBJ1-2; 11 bases fit TRBD1. The CDR3 length is 14 residues. The trim removed 4 bases at V and 4 bases at J, leaving 2 bases unmatched. Germline V lookup: CDR1 MNHEY, CDR2 SVGAGI. Here the CDR3 DNA reads TGTGCCAGCAGTTCGGACAGGGGGCCCTATGGCTACACCTTC. Protein: CASSSDRGPYGYTF.

The rearrangement links TRBV19 to TRBJ2-1; 11 bases line up with TRBD2. V dropped 0 bases and J dropped 6; count of bases not matched to a gene: 1. Germline CDR1 reads LNHDA; CDR2 reads SQIVND (reference sequence). The CDR3 is 15 amino acids. CDR3 nucleotides: TGTGCCAGTAGTATAGATGGACTAGCGGGCAATGAGCAGTTCTTC. Protein: CASSIDGLAGNEQFF.

The J gene is TRBJ2-3, the V gene TRBV25-1; D is uncertain. Germline V gene sequence: CDR1 MGHDK, CDR2 SYGVNS. There are 13 residues in the CDR3. The V end lost 0 bases, the J end lost 6 bases, and 7 bases lay between the germline ends. The CDR3 sequence: CASSEYGLDTQYF. The CDR3 DNA reads as TGTGCCAGCAGTGAATATGGGCTGGATACGCAGTATTTT.

The chain combines TRBV28 with TRBJ1-4; the D is unclear. Trimming removed 6 bases from V and 8 bases from J, with 13 bases in between. CDR1 is MDHEN, CDR2 SYDVKM, per germline. CDR3 length equals 13 residues. As DNA, the CDR3 is TGTGCCAGCAGGCCGGCGGCAGTGGAAAAACTGTTTTTT. It is translated as CASRPAAVEKLFF.

CDR3 DNA sequence: TGTGCCAGCAGCCCTGGACAGGGGGTCCTCATGCAGTATTTT. This translates into CASSPGQGVLMQYF. The V call is TRBV7-9, the J call TRBJ2-3; 10 bases fit TRBD1. This CDR3 has 14 residues. Germline V gene lookup returns CDR1 SEHNR and CDR2 FQNEAQ (reference sequence). V shed 5 bases and J 11 bases; nucleotides not matched to a gene: 10.

This chain joins TRBV7-2 and TRBJ2-1; 11 nucleotides agree with TRBD2. This CDR3 is 15 amino acids long. Trimming removed 5 bases from V and 4 bases from J; junction bases left unmatched: 4. From germline, CDR1 is SGHTA and CDR2 FQGNSA. The CDR3, as DNA: TGTGCCAGCAGCGGCCGGACTAGCGGGTACAATGAGCAGTTCTTC. This translates into CASSGRTSGYNEQFF.

The chain links TRBV19 to TRBJ1-2; D call uncertain. V was cut by 4 bases and J by 2 bases, with 11 bases left in between. This CDR3 has 14 amino acids. The germline V gene has CDR1 LNHDA and CDR2 SQIVND (reference sequence). In DNA form, the CDR3 reads TGTGCCAGTAGTAGAAGCGTGGTGAACTATGGCTACACCTTC. Translation: CASSRSVVNYGYTF. Full variable domain (remainder filled in from reference TRBV19 and TRBJ1-2): DGGITQSPKYLFRKEGQNVTLSCEQNLNHDAMYWYRQDPGQGLRLIYYSQIVNDFQKGDIAEGYSVSREKKESFPLTVTSAQKNPTAFYLCASSRSVVNYGYTFGSGTRLTVV.

The J gene is TRBJ1-6, the V gene TRBV6-2 or TRBV6-3; no firm D call. The V gene lost 3 bases and the J gene lost 10 bases, with 16 bases spanning the gap. The germline V gene has CDR1 MNHEY and CDR2 SVGEGT. This CDR3 has 15 residues. The CDR3 sequence is CASSYYRESKSPLHF. Written as DNA, the CDR3 is TGTGCCAGCAGTTATTATCGGGAGTCGAAGTCACCCCTCCACTTT.

CDR3 DNA sequence: TGTGCCAGCGCAACTAGCACAGATACGCAGTATTTT. Its protein product is CASATSTDTQYF. The chain carries TRBV6-1 and TRBJ2-3, with D hard to call. V lost 8 bases to trimming and J lost 0 bases, with 6 bases between them. Germline V lookup: CDR1 MNHNS, CDR2 SASEGT. The CDR3 covers 12 residues.

V is TRBV9 and J is TRBJ2-2; a weak D match, TRBD2 (5 bases). Germline CDR1 and CDR2: SGDLS and YYNGEE. Trimming pared 0 bases from V and 3 bases from J, leaving 18 bases between. This CDR3 has 18 amino acids. The CDR3 loop reads CASSVGGSVSKYTGELFF. The DNA for the CDR3 is TGTGCCAGCAGCGTAGGGGGTAGCGTCAGCAAATACACCGGGGAGCTGTTTTTT.

This chain connects TRBV2 to TRBJ2-3, with D possibly being TRBD1 (5 bases). Trimming removed 7 bases at V and 7 bases at J, with 9 bases between. The length of the CDR3 is 11 residues. Germline CDR1 SNHLY, CDR2 FYNNEI. The CDR3 nucleotides read TGTGCCAGCAAGAAGGGGAATACGCAGTATTTT. Translation gives CASKKGNTQYF.